This TCR beta chain was recovered during a study of regulatory T cells in long-lasting Graves disease. General observations from the study: The study examined only peripheral blood, not thyroid tissue. When disease was persistent, TRBV28, TRBJ1-2 and TRBJ2-5 were the favored segments.

This clonotype was detected a few times. Its antigen remains unidentified. The CDR3 is 13 amino acids. V lost 3 bases and J 7 bases, leaving 9 bases between the germline ends. Germline V lookup: CDR1 SEHNR, CDR2 FQNEAQ (reference sequence). The TCR beta library used iRepertoire HTBI primers with Arm-PCR amplification of CDR3. TCRdb re-derived calls from the multiplex PCR reads in MiXCR, one entry per CDR3 protein. This repertoire shows 300,000 to 500,000 distinct CDR3 sequences, roughly 20% found once; its top ten account for roughly 20%. Time point here: persistent/refractory GD, antithyroid drugs over 5 years with positive TRAb. The TCR library used RNA extracted from PBMCs. Graves' disease diagnosis followed American Thyroid Association guidelines. The collection involved drawing roughly 9 milliliters of peripheral blood into EDTA tubes.

The chain combines TRBV7-9 with TRBJ2-2; D ambiguous. Here the sequenced sample was peripheral blood mononuclear cells (PBMCs), taken when the disease was refractory, from a patient treated with antithyroid drugs. The receptor's source is a female donor with Graves disease. CDR3 DNA sequence: TGTGCCAGCAGCTTTCGGAATGACGGGGAGCTGTTTTTT. Its protein is CASSFRNDGELFF.